This T cell receptor beta chain was sequenced for a study of regulatory T cells in long-lasting Graves disease. Arm-PCR of CDR3 regions and iRepertoire HTBI primers were used to build TCR beta libraries. A single record per CDR3 protein comes from TCRdb applying MiXCR to the multiplex PCR reads. This table has 560,000 or so distinct CDR3 sequences, more than 15% appearing once. Time point given: newly diagnosed GD, antithyroid drugs for less than 3 months. Scientists built the TCR library using RNA that was extracted from PBMCs. This clonotype has ten or more counts. The antigen remains undetermined. Study observations and caveats: The analysis examined peripheral blood only and excluded thyroid tissue.

The sample was also reused in another study, on T cells in Graves' hyperthyroidism and ophthalmopathy.

Sequencing used peripheral blood mononuclear cells (PBMCs), obtained at new diagnosis, from a patient treated with antithyroid drugs. The receptor was isolated from a young man with Graves disease.

For the CDR3, the DNA is TGTGCCAGCAGTGGGACGGCGGGAAATCAGCCCCAGCATTTT. Its protein product is CASSGTAGNQPQHF. V and J are TRBV2 and TRBJ1-5; D is unclear. The germline V gene encodes CDR1 SNHLY and CDR2 FYNNEI. The length of the CDR3 is 14 residues. V dropped 4 bases and J dropped 4 bases, with 11 bases sitting between them.